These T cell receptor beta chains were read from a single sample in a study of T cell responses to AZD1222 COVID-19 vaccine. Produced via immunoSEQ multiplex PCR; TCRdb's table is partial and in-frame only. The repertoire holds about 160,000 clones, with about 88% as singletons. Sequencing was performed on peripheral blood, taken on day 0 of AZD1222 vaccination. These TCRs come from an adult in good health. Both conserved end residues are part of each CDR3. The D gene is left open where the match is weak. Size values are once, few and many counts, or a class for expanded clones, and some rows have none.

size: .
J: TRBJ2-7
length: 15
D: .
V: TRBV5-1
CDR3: CASSLGSGTEYEQYF
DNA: TGCGCCAGCAGCTTGGGCTCCGGGACGGAATACGAGCAGTACTTC

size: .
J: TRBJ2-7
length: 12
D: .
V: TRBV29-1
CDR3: CSVKSNSYEQYF
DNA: TGCAGCGTGAAATCAAACTCCTACGAGCAGTACTTC

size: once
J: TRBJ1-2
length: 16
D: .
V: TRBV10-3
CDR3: CAISEGVQGGFYGYTF
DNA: TGTGCCATCAGTGAGGGCGTACAGGGAGGGTTCTATGGCTACACCTTC

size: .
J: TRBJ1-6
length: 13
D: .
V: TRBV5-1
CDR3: CASSFMEDSPLHF
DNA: TGCGCCAGCAGCTTCATGGAGGATTCACCCCTCCACTTT

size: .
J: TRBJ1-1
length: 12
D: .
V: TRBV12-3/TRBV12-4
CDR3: CASSGTRTEAFF
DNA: TGTGCCAGCAGTGGGACTAGGACTGAAGCTTTCTTT

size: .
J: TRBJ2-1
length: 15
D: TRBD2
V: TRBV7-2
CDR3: CASSLDPGGYNEQFF
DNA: TGTGCCAGCAGCTTAGATCCGGGGGGCTACAATGAGCAGTTCTTC

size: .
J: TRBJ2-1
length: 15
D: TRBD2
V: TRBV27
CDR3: CASSPIAGGRNEQFF
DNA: TGTGCCAGCAGTCCGATAGCGGGGGGCCGCAATGAGCAGTTCTTC

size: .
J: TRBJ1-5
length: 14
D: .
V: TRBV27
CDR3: CASSFGGGSQPQHF
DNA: TGTGCCAGCAGTTTTGGAGGGGGAAGTCAGCCCCAGCATTTT

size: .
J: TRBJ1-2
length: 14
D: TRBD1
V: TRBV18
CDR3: CASSPRTGGDGYTF
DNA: TGTGCCAGCTCACCTCGGACAGGCGGTGATGGCTACACCTTC

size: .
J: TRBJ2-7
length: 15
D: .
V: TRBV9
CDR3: CASSVALAPSYEQYF
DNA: TGTGCCAGCAGCGTAGCGCTAGCGCCTTCCTACGAGCAGTACTTC

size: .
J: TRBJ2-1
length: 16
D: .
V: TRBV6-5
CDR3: CASSSISGALGNEQFF
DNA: TGTGCCAGCAGTTCGATCTCGGGGGCCCTGGGCAATGAGCAGTTCTTC

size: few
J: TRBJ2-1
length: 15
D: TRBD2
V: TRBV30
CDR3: CAWSAGLAGGNEQFF
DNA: TGTGCCTGGAGTGCGGGACTAGCGGGAGGCAATGAGCAGTTCTTC

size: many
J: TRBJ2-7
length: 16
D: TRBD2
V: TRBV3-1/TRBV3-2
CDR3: CASSHARSGGRYEQYF
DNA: TGTGCCAGCAGCCACGCCAGGAGCGGGGGCAGGTACGAGCAGTACTTC

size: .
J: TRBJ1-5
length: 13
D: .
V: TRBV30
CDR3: CAWSSQQNQPQHF
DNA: TGTGCCTGGAGTTCACAGCAAAATCAGCCCCAGCATTTT

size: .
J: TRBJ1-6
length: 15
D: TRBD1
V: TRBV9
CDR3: CASSVGDRGHSPLHF
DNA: TGTGCCAGCAGCGTAGGGGACAGGGGCCACTCACCCCTCCACTTT

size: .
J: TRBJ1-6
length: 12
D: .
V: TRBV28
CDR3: CATEGSNSPLHF
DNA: TGTGCCACCGAGGGGAGTAATTCACCCCTCCACTTT

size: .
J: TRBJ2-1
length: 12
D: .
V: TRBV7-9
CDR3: CASSPRLGEQFF
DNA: TGTGCCAGCAGCCCACGACTAGGCGAGCAGTTCTTC

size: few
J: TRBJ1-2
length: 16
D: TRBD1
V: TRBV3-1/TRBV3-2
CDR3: CASSQDTAGQGDGYTF
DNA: TGTGCCAGCAGCCAAGATACCGCCGGACAGGGTGATGGCTACACCTTC

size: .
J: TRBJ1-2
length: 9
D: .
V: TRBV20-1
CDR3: CSARTGYTF
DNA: TGCAGTGCTAGAACCGGCTACACCTTC

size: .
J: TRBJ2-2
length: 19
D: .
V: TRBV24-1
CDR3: CATSDLHSSGTLNTGELFF
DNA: TGTGCCACCAGTGATTTGCATAGTTCGGGAACCCTAAACACCGGGGAGCTGTTTTTT

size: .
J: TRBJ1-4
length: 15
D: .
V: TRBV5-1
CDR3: CASSLDWAANEKLFF
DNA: TGCGCCAGCAGCTTGGACTGGGCCGCTAATGAAAAACTGTTTTTT

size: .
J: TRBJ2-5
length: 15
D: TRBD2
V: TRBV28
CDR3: CASSLGGGPGETQYF
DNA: TGTGCCAGCAGTTTAGGGGGAGGGCCCGGGGAGACCCAGTACTTC

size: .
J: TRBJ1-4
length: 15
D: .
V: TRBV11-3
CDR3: CASSLGRATNEKLFF
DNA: TGTGCCAGCAGCTTAGGGCGGGCAACTAATGAAAAACTGTTTTTT

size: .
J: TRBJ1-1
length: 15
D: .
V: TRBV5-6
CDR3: CASSLVSLMNTEAFF
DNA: TGTGCCAGCAGCTTGGTGTCACTCATGAACACTGAAGCTTTCTTT

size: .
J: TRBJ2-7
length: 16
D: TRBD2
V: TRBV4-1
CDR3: CASSPPKLAGAGEQYF
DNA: TGCGCCAGCAGCCCCCCCAAACTAGCGGGAGCCGGGGAGCAGTACTTC

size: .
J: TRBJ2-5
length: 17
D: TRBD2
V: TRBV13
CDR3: CASSLTGLAGVGETQYF
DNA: TGTGCCAGCAGCCTCACGGGACTAGCGGGCGTGGGAGAGACCCAGTACTTC